A single sample is the source of the 14 T cell receptor beta chains below, sequenced in a study of T-cell memory formation after mild COVID-19. Using its own MiXCR run on the 5' RACE reads, TCRdb lists one record per CDR3 protein. The table lists fewer than 700,000 distinct CDR3 sequences, under 20% of them singletons. The sample consisted of PBMCs or a T cell subset sorted from them (not recorded which). These receptors were taken from an adult woman who had mild COVID-19 (a few samples of this study predate the infection). Cell type and time point are not known.

This clonotype is categorized as medium-sized. CDR3 nucleotide sequence: TGTGCCAGCAGCCCGCCGGGACAGCACAATGAGCAGTTCTTC. Amino acid sequence: CASSPPGQHNEQFF. The chain uses TRBV5-6 and TRBJ2-1, with 7 bases lining up with TRBD1. J lost 5 bases, V lost 4 bases, and 6 bases had no gene match. Germline lookup yields CDR1 SGHDT and CDR2 YYEEEE. The CDR3 has 14 amino acids.

This chain joins TRBV30 and TRBJ1-2, with 8 bases matching TRBD1. CDR1 and CDR2 (germline): GTSNPN, SVGIG (reference sequence). This CDR3 has 12 amino acids. The V and J ends lost 5 bases and 8 bases, in that order; junction bases with no gene match: 7. The DNA of the CDR3 is TGTGCCTGGGAAGGACAGGGAGGAGGCTACACCTTC. It yields the protein CAWEGQGGGYTF.

This clonotype was detected a few times. The chain couples TRBV5-1 to TRBJ2-5; TRBD2 aligns across 13 bases. The CDR3 covers 19 residues. CDR1 is SGHRS and CDR2 is YFSETQ in the germline V gene. After removal of 4 bases from V and 0 bases from J, the junction contained 12 bases not matched to a gene. The CDR3 bases are TGCGCCAGCAGCCTAGCCCCCGGACTAGCGGGGGAGTACCAAGAGACCCAGTACTTC. This sequence encodes CASSLAPGLAGEYQETQYF.

This clonotype was picked up many times. V is TRBV6-5 and J is TRBJ2-1; TRBD1 matches 12 bases. J gave up 2 bases and V 0 bases, and 2 bases lay outside the gene matches. Germline assignment: CDR1 MNHEY and CDR2 SVGAGI. The CDR3 runs to 17 residues. CDR3 DNA sequence: TGTGCCAGCAGTTACTCGGGACAGGGGGCTCCCTACAATGAGCAGTTCTTC. Protein product: CASSYSGQGAPYNEQFF.

The chain combines TRBV7-2 with TRBJ1-5; maybe TRBD1 (5 bases). Germline assignment: CDR1 SGHTA and CDR2 FQGNSA. V was clipped by 5 bases and J by 0 bases, with 11 bases between them. The CDR3 extends over 15 amino acids. In DNA, the CDR3 is TGTGCCAGCAGCCCCGAGACAGATAGCAATCAGCCCCAGCATTTT. It codes for CASSPETDSNQPQHF.

The sample holds a few counts of this clonotype. An end of the junction does not agree with germline; a read error may underlie this. The CDR3 DNA sequence: TGTTCCAGCAGCCATCTGTCTGGGAACATTCAGTACTTC. Translated: CSSSHLSGNIQYF. This chain links TRBV7-9 with TRBJ2-4; D call uncertain. Germline loops: CDR1 SEHNR, CDR2 FQNEAQ (reference sequence). This CDR3 is built from 13 residues.

The table lists this clonotype with many counts. The chain is built from TRBV10-3 and TRBJ2-7, with 7 positions matching TRBD2. Germline V gene sequence: CDR1 ENHRY, CDR2 SYGVKD. This CDR3 is 15 amino acids long. Germline trimming cut 0 bases from V and 3 bases from J; bases unmatched to any gene: 5. The CDR3 region is CAISESVGGGYEQYF. The CDR3 DNA sequence: TGTGCCATCAGTGAGTCCGTGGGGGGGGGCTACGAGCAGTACTTC.

Comments on this clonotype: One end of the junction fails to match germline, which may point to a read error. The chain joins TRBV24-1 to TRBJ2-7; 7 positions agree with TRBD2. The CDR3 is 19 amino acids. The V gene's germline CDR1 is KGHDR and CDR2 SFDVKD. In nucleotides, the CDR3 is TGTGCCAGCAGTGTTACTGCGGGGGACCAACCAACCCGGGCCTACGAGCAGTACTTC. Residues: CASSVTAGDQPTRAYEQYF.

This clonotype was counted only a few times. The CDR3 DNA follows: TGTGCCAGCAGCTTAGATTTAGTAGGGACAGGGGGCAATGAGCAGTTCTTC. Amino acids: CASSLDLVGTGGNEQFF. The V and J genes are TRBV11-3 and TRBJ2-1, with TRBD1 identical over 11 bases. There are 17 residues in the CDR3. The V and J ends lost 0 bases and 6 bases, in that order; junction bases with no gene match: 7. Germline V gene lookup returns CDR1 SGHNT and CDR2 YENEEA.

This clonotype appeared a few times. The rearrangement links TRBV14 to TRBJ2-4, with a tentative D call TRBD1 (7 bases). V lost 0 bases to trimming and J lost 2 bases, with 11 bases between them. The CDR3 consists of 16 residues. CDR1 is SGHDN and CDR2 is FVKESK in the germline V gene. CDR3 region: CASSQDRGTSKNIQYF. The CDR3 DNA reads TGTGCCAGCAGCCAAGACAGGGGGACTTCCAAAAACATTCAGTACTTC.

The count of this clonotype is one. This chain joins TRBV20-1 and TRBJ1-1; D is ambiguous. V was shortened by 5 bases and J by 8 bases, with 27 bases between the two germline ends. Germline V lookup: CDR1 DFQATT, CDR2 SNEGSKA (reference sequence). The CDR3 sequence is 16 residues long. CDR3 sequence (DNA): TGCAGTGCTGGACTCCCCGGACGGGAGGAAACCAACGAAGCTTTCTTT. As protein: CSAGLPGREETNEAFF.

This clonotype has more than one count but fewer than ten. The V call is TRBV12-3 or TRBV12-4, the J call TRBJ2-7; possible D gene TRBD2, 6 bases. The CDR3 contains 15 residues. The V gene lost 5 bases and the J gene lost 0 bases, with 14 bases spanning the gap. DNA of the CDR3: TGTGCCAGCAGTCCCGACTTGGGAGGCTCCTACGAGCAGTACTTC. Translation: CASSPDLGGSYEQYF.

This sequence joins TRBV18 and TRBJ2-5, with D tentatively TRBD2 (5 bases). V was trimmed by 3 bases and J by 2 bases, leaving 13 bases between them. This CDR3 is built from 15 residues. CDR1 is KGHSH and CDR2 is LQKENI in the germline V gene. CDR3 amino acids: CASSPPSGSQETQYF. DNA for the CDR3: TGTGCCAGCTCACCTCCCTCGGGGAGTCAAGAGACCCAGTACTTC. Combining the CDR3 with reference TRBV18 and TRBJ2-5 gives the whole variable domain NAGVMQNPRHLVRRRGQEARLRCSPMKGHSHVYWYRQLPEEGLKFMVYLQKENIIDESGMPKERFSAEFPKEGPSILRIQQVVRGDSAAYFCASSPPSGSQETQYFGPGTRLLVL.

The chain links TRBV6-5 to TRBJ2-7, with a possible D match to TRBD1 (7 bases). This CDR3 spans 16 amino acids. The germline V gene encodes CDR1 MNHEY and CDR2 SVGAGI. The V gene lost 0 bases and the J gene lost 4 bases, with 16 bases spanning the gap. Written as DNA, the CDR3 is TGTGCCAGCAGTTACTCTTGGACAGGCGGAGGGTACGAGCAGTACTTC. This codes for CASSYSWTGGGYEQYF.